These T cell receptor beta chains were read from a single sample in a study of PD-1 blockade in classical Hodgkin lymphoma. The data were produced by immunoSEQ multiplex PCR, yet TCRdb's version contains in-frame clones alone and is incomplete. The table has 75,000 to 100,000 clones, around 81% seen once; the top ten hold around 15%. Here the sequenced sample was peripheral blood mononuclear cells (PBMCs), taken before the second cycle of nivolumab. The receptors were gathered from a human donor with classical Hodgkin lymphoma. Each CDR3 is given with its conserved first and last residue. D genes are given only for firm matches.

TRBD2	TRBV4-2	TRBJ2-2	CASSQGQRGPTGELFF
NA	TRBV29-1	TRBJ2-7	CSVGGGGEQYF
NA	TRBV6-5	TRBJ1-2	CASTRGFNYGYTF
NA	TRBV9	TRBJ2-2	CASSVGAGGYTGELFF
NA	TRBV10-3	TRBJ2-1	CAISGTINEQFF
TRBD1	TRBV5-6	TRBJ1-1	CASSFRDRVATEAFF
NA	TRBV5-1	TRBJ2-2	CASSLGPGPNTGELFF
NA	TRBV7-2	TRBJ2-7	CASSLGGGPYEQYF
TRBD2	TRBV12-5	TRBJ2-3	CASGIGLAGSTDTQYF
TRBD1	TRBV7-9	TRBJ2-3	CASSGTGQDTQYF
NA	TRBV10-3	TRBJ2-1	CAISEGDEQFF
TRBD1	TRBV5-1	TRBJ2-4	CASSLGGQNNIQYF
NA	TRBV2	TRBJ2-7	CASGRDFDYEQYF
NA	TRBV7-9	TRBJ2-5	CASSRGLPGEETQYF
TRBD2	TRBV4-1	TRBJ2-3	CASSQGRLAVRTDTQYF
NA	TRBV6-5	TRBJ2-7	CASKTAREQYF
NA	TRBV28	TRBJ2-7	CASSLFGQTYEQYF
NA	TRBV5-1	TRBJ2-1	CASSQGLGWDEQFF
TRBD1	TRBV5-1	TRBJ2-5	CASSSGQGQETQYF
NA	TRBV30	TRBJ2-1	CAWTRDNNEQFF
TRBD1	TRBV11-2	TRBJ2-3	CASSLGTGGTDTQYF
TRBD2	TRBV5-4	TRBJ2-1	CASSFLAGYNEQFF
NA	TRBV5-6	TRBJ2-1	CASSPISYNEQFF
TRBD2	TRBV13	TRBJ2-7	CASSLGAGGPYEQYF
NA	TRBV18	TRBJ1-1	CASSPMANTEAFF
NA	TRBV5-1	TRBJ2-7	CASKAGTETYEQYF
NA	TRBV19	TRBJ2-7	CATARQESSYEQYF
NA	TRBV6-6	TRBJ1-1	CASTRDAWTEAFF
TRBD1	TRBV5-1	TRBJ2-3	CASSSTGTGFADTQYF
NA	TRBV4-2	TRBJ2-7	CASSQEQTYEQYF
TRBD2	TRBV7-2	TRBJ2-5	CASSLDAYGGETQYF
NA	TRBV10-3	TRBJ1-4	CAISGDTTNEKLFF
NA	TRBV27	TRBJ2-7	CASRREPAYEQYF
NA	TRBV7-8	TRBJ2-3	CASSSAQGSYSTDTQYF
TRBD2	TRBV5-8	TRBJ2-7	CASSTPSGDTYEQYF
TRBD2	TRBV10-3	TRBJ2-1	CAISSSGINEQFF
TRBD1	TRBV2	TRBJ1-2	CASARDDRGYGYTF
TRBD1	TRBV7-8	TRBJ2-7	CASSLGNRGLDDEQYF
TRBD1	TRBV27	TRBJ2-7	CASHRGGEQYF
TRBD2	TRBV6-1	TRBJ2-7	CASRTSGRIYEQYF
NA	TRBV29-1	TRBJ1-1	CSVGRGDTEAFF
NA	TRBV4-2	TRBJ1-5	CASSQLGGSNQPQHF
TRBD2	TRBV5-1	TRBJ2-7	CASSRDYSYEQYF
TRBD1	TRBV7-2	TRBJ2-7	CASRPGTVTYEQYF
NA	TRBV5-1	TRBJ2-2	CASSLDRSNTGELFF
NA	TRBV19	TRBJ2-2	CASSMGQGLAGELFF
NA	TRBV6-1	TRBJ1-1	CASSEARFEAFF
TRBD2	TRBV6-5	TRBJ2-1	CASARAGGRSNEQFF
NA	TRBV7-9	TRBJ2-1	CASSLGTYNEQFF
TRBD1	TRBV5-6	TRBJ2-2	CASSLGQGARGTGELFF
NA	TRBV10-3	TRBJ2-7	CAISESPQGQGEQYF
NA	TRBV5-6	TRBJ1-2	CASSSGRPYGYTF
TRBD2	TRBV9	TRBJ2-2	CASSGLGRGPNTGELFF
TRBD2	TRBV7-2	TRBJ2-3	CASSFTASGSSPRTDTQYF
NA	TRBV7-2	TRBJ2-1	CASSPPTNEQFF
NA	TRBV27	TRBJ1-4	CASSNLAPLEKLFF
NA	TRBV5-6	TRBJ1-2	CASSLGPDGYTF
NA	TRBV27	TRBJ1-1	CASSLDMNTEAFF
TRBD2	TRBV19	TRBJ2-5	CASSRTSGGVETQYF